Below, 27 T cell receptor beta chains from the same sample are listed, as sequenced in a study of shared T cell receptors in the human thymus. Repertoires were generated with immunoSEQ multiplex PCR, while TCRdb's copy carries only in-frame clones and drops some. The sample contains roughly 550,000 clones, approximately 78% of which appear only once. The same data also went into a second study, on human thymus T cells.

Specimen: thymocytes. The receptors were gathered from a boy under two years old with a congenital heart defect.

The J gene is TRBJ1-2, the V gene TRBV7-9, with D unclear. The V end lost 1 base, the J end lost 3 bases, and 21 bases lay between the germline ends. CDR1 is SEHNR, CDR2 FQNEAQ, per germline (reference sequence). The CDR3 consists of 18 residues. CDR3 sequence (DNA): TGTGCCAGCAGCTTAGTTCGGGCAGAATATGGGGAGTACTATGGCTACACCTTC. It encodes CASSLVRAEYGEYYGYTF.

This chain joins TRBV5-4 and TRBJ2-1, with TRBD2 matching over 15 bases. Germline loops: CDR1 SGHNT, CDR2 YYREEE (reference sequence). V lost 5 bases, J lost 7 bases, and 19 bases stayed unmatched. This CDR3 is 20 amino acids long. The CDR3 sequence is CASRRRPGLAGGVGRNEQFF. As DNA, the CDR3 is TGTGCCAGCAGACGTAGGCCGGGACTAGCGGGAGGTGTGGGGCGGAATGAGCAGTTCTTC.

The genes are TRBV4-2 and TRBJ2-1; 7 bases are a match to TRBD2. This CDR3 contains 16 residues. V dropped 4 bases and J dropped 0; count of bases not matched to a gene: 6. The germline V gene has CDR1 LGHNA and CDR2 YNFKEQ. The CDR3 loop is CASSRRGGSSYNEQFF. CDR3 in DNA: TGTGCCAGCAGCCGCCGGGGAGGGAGCTCCTACAATGAGCAGTTCTTC.

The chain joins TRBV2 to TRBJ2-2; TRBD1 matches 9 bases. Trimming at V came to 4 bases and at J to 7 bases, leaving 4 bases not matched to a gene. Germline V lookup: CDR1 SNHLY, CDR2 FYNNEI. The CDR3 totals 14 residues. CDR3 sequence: CASSVGTGIGELFF. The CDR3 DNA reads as TGTGCCAGCAGTGTGGGGACAGGGATCGGGGAGCTGTTTTTT.

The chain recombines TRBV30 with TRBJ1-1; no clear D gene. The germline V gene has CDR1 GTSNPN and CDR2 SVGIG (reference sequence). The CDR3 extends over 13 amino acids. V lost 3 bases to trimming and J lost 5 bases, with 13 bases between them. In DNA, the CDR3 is TGTGCCTGGAGGAGCGGCCCCGGGACTGAAGCTTTCTTT. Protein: CAWRSGPGTEAFF.

This CDR3 is CASSLRLAGPEVGETQYF. CDR3 DNA sequence: TGCGCCAGCAGCTTACGACTAGCGGGACCCGAGGTAGGAGAGACCCAGTACTTC. The rearrangement uses TRBV5-1 and TRBJ2-5, with 11 bases that match TRBD2. The CDR3 has 18 residues. Trimming cost V 2 bases and J 4 bases; bases outside gene matches: 13. CDR1 is SGHRS, CDR2 YFSETQ, per germline.

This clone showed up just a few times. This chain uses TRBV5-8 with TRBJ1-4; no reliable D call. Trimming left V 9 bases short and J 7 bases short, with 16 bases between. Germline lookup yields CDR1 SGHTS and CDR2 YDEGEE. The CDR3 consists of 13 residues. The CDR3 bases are TGTGCCATCCCCCGGGTCCGTGGTGAAAAACTGTTTTTT. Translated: CAIPRVRGEKLFF. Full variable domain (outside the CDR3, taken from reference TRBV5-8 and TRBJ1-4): EAGVTQSPTHLIKTRGQQATLRCSPISGHTSVYWYQQALGLGLQFLLWYDEGEERNRGNFPPRFSGRQFPNYSSELNVNALELEDSALYLCAIPRVRGEKLFFGSGTQLSVL.

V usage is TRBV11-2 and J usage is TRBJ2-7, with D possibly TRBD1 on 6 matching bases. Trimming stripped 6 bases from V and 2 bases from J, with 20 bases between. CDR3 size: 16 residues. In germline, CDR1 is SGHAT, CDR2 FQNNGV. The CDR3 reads CASSPPETGFAYEQYF. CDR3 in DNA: TGTGCCAGCAGTCCCCCGGAGACAGGATTCGCCTACGAGCAGTACTTC.

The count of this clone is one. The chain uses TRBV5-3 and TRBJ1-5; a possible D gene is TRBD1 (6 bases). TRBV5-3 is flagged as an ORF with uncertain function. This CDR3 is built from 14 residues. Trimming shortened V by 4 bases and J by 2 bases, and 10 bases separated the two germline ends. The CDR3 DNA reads TGTGCCAGAAGCCCCAGGGGAGGCAATCAGCCCCAGCATTTT. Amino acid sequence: CARSPRGGNQPQHF.

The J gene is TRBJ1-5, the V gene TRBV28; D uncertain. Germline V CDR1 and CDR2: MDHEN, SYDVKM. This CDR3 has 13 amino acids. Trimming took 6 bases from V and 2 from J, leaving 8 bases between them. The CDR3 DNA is TGTGCCAGCAGGGAGGTCGGCAATCAGCCCCAGCATTTT. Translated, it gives CASREVGNQPQHF.

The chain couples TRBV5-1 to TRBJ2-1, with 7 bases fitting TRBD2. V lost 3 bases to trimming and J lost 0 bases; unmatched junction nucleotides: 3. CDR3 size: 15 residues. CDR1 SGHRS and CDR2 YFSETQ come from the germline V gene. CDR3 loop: CASSSRGSSYNEQFF. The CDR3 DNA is TGCGCCAGCAGCTCGCGGGGGAGCTCCTACAATGAGCAGTTCTTC.

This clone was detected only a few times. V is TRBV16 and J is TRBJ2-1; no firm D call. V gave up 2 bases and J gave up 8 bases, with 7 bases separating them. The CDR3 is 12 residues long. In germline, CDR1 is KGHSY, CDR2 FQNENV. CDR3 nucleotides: TGTGCCAGCAGCCAAGGAGACGATGAGCAGTTCTTC. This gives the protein CASSQGDDEQFF.

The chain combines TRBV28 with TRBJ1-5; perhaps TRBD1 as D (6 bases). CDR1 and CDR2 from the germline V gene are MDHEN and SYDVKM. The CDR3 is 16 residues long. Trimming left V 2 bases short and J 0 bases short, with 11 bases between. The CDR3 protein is CASSLRGGASNQPQHF. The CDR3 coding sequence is TGTGCCAGCAGTTTAAGGGGGGGTGCTAGCAATCAGCCCCAGCATTTT. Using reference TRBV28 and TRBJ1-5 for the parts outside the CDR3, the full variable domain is DVKVTQSSRYLVKRTGEKVFLECVQDMDHENMFWYRQDPGLGLRLIYFSYDVKMKEKGDIPEGYSVSREKKERFSLILESASTNQTSMYLCASSLRGGASNQPQHFGDGTRLSIL.

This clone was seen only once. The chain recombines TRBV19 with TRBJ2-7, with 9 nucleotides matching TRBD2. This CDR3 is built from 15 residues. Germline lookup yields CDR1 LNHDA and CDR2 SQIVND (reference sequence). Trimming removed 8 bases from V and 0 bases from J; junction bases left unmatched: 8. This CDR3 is CASWSLAGFSYEQYF. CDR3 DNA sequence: TGTGCCAGTTGGAGTCTAGCGGGGTTCTCCTACGAGCAGTACTTC.

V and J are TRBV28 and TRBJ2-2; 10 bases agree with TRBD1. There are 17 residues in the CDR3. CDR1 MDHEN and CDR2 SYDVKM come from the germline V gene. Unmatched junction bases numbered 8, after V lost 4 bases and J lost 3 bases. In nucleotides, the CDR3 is TGTGCCAGCAGTTCCCATGGACAGGGGGGTTACACCGGGGAGCTGTTTTTT. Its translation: CASSSHGQGGYTGELFF.

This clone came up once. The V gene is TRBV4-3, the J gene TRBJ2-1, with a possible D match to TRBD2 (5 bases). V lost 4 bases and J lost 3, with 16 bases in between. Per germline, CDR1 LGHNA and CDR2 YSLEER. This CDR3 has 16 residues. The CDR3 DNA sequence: TGCGCCAGCAGCCCCCAGGCGGGTCGACACTACAATGAGCAGTTCTTC. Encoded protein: CASSPQAGRHYNEQFF.

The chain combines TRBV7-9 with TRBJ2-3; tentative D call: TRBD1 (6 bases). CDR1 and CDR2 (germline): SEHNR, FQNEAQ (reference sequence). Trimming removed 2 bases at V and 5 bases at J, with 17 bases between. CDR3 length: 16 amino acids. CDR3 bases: TGTGCCAGCAGCTTAAGGTTGGGGGCGAATGTAGATACGCAGTATTTT. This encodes CASSLRLGANVDTQYF.

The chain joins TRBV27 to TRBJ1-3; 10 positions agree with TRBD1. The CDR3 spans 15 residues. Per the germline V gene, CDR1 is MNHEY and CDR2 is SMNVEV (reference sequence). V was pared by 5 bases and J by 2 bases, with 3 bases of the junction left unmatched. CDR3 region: CASSQGQGTGNTIYF. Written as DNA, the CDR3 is TGTGCCAGCAGTCAGGGACAGGGGACTGGAAACACCATATATTTT.

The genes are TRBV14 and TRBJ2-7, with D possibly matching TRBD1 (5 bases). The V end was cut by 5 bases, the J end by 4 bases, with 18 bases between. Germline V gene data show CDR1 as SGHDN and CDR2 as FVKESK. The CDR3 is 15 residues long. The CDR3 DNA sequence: TGTGCCAGCAGCAAAAACTCGGACATGTCTTACGAGCAGTACTTC. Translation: CASSKNSDMSYEQYF.

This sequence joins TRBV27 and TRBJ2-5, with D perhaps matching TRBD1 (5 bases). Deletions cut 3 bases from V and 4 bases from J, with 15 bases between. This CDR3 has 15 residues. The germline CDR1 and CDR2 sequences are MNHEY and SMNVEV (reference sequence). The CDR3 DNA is TGTGCCAGCAGTTTTGGGCGTGTTAGGGGAGAGACCCAGTACTTC. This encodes CASSFGRVRGETQYF.

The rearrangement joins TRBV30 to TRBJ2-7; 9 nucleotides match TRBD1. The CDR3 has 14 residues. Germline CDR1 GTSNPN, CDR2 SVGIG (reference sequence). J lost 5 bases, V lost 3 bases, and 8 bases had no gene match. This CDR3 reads CAWRYRGRFDEQYF. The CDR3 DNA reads TGTGCCTGGAGATACAGGGGGCGCTTCGACGAGCAGTACTTC.

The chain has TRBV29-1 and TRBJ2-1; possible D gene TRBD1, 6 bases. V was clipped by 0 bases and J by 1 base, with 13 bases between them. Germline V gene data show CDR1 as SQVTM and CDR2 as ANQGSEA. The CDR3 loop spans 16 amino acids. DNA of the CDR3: TGCAGCGTTGAAGATCTTTGGGACACTTCCTACAATGAGCAGTTCTTC. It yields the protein CSVEDLWDTSYNEQFF.

CDR3 amino acids: CASSQEMRDPRTGGYTF. CDR3 in DNA: TGTGCCAGCAGCCAAGAGATGCGGGACCCAAGAACGGGTGGCTACACCTTC. This sequence joins TRBV14 and TRBJ1-2, with D perhaps matching TRBD1 (5 bases). V lost 0 bases and J 7 bases, leaving 21 bases between the germline ends. The CDR3 is 17 residues long. The V gene's germline CDR1 is SGHDN and CDR2 FVKESK.

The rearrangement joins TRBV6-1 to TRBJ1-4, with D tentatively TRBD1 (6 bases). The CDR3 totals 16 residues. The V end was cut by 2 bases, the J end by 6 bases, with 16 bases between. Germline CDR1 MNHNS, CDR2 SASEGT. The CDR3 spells CASSEPQGTPHEKLFF. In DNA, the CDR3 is TGTGCCAGCAGTGAACCCCAGGGGACGCCCCATGAAAAACTGTTTTTT.

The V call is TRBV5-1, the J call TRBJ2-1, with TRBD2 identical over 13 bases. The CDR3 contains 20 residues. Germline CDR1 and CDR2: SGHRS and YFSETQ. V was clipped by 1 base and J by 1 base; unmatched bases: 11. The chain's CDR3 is CASSLPGQGTSGTSYNEQFF. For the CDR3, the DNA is TGCGCCAGCAGCTTGCCGGGACAAGGGACTAGCGGGACTTCCTACAATGAGCAGTTCTTC. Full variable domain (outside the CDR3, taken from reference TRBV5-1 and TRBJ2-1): KAGVTQTPRYLIKTRGQQVTLSCSPISGHRSVSWYQQTPGQGLQFLFEYFSETQRNKGNFPGRFSGRQFSNSRSEMNVSTLELGDSALYLCASSLPGQGTSGTSYNEQFFGPGTRLTVL.

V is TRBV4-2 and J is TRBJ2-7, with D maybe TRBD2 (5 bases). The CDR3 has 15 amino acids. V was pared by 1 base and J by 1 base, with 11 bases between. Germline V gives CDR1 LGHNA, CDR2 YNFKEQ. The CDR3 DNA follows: TGTGCCAGCAGCCAAGGCGGGCCTCGTTCCTACGAGCAGTACTTC. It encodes CASSQGGPRSYEQYF.

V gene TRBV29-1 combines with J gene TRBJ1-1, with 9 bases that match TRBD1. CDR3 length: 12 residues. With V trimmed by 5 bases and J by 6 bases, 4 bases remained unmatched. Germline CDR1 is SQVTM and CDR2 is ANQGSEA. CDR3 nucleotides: TGCAGCGTTCGGACAGGGGATGCTGAAGCTTTCTTT. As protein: CSVRTGDAEAFF.